The source of this TCR beta chain is a study of shared clonotypes between healthy human individuals. Study-wide results and caveats: Even with large depth, rarefaction showed that sorted-subset sequencing was incomplete.

Concerning this clone itself: Its target is unknown.

Generated by immunoSEQ multiplex PCR, the TCRdb table keeps only in-frame clones and is missing some. The table shows some 1,600,000 clones, with roughly 98% occurring only once. The source material was naive CD4+ T cells sorted from blood. Stated subset: CD45RA+ positively selected. This TCR derives from a man younger than 45 in good health.

The CDR3 reads CASSWGLARDEQYRYEQYF. CDR3 coding DNA: TGCGCCAGCAGCTGGGGACTAGCGAGAGACGAGCAATACCGCTACGAGCAGTACTTC. The chain joins TRBV5-1 to TRBJ2-7, with 10 bases matching TRBD2. This CDR3 region has 19 residues. Trimming took 3 bases from V and 3 from J; bases not matched to a gene: 18. From germline, CDR1 is SGHRS and CDR2 YFSETQ. Complete variable domain (other parts from reference TRBV5-1 and TRBJ2-7): KAGVTQTPRYLIKTRGQQVTLSCSPISGHRSVSWYQQTPGQGLQFLFEYFSETQRNKGNFPGRFSGRQFSNSRSEMNVSTLELGDSALYLCASSWGLARDEQYRYEQYFGPGTRLTVT.